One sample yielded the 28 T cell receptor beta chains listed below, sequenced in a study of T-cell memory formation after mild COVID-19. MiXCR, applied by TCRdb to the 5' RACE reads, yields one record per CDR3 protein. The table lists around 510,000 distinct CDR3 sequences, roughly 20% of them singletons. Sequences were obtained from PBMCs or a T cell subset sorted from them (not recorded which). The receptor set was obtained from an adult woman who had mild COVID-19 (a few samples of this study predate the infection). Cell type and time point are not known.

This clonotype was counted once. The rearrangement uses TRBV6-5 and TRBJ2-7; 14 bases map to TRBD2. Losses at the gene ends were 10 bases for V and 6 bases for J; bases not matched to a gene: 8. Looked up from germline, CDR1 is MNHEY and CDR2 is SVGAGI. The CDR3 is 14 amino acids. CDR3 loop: CATQPGLAGVEQYF. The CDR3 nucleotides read TGTGCCACCCAACCGGGACTAGCGGGAGTCGAGCAGTACTTC.

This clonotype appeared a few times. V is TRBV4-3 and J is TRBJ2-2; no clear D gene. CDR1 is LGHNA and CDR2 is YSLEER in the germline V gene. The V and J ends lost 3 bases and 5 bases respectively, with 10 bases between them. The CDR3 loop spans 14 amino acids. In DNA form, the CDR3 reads TGCGCCAGCAGCCACGGGCGCTGGACCGGGGAGCTGTTTTTT. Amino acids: CASSHGRWTGELFF.

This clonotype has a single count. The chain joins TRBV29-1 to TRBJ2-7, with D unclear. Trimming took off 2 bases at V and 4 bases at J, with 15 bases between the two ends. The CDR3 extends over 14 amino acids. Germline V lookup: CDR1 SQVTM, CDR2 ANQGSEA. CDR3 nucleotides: TGCAGCGTTGAAAGCGAAAACAGAGATTACGAGCAGTACTTC. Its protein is CSVESENRDYEQYF.

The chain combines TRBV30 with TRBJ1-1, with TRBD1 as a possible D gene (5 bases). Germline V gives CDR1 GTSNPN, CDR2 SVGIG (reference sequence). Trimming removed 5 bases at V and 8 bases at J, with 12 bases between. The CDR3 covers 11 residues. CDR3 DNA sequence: TGTGCCTGGGGAGGGGTTTCCGAAGCTTTCTTT. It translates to CAWGGVSEAFF.

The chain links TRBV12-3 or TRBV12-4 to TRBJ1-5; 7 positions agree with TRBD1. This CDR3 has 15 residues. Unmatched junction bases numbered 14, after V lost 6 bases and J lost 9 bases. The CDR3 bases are TGTGCCAGCAGCCTGAGAACAGGGGCCGTGGGGCCCCAGCATTTT. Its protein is CASSLRTGAVGPQHF.

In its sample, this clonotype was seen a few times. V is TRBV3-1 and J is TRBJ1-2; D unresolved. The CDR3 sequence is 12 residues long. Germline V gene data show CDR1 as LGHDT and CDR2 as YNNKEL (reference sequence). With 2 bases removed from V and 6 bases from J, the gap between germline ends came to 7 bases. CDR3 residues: CASSQNLDGYTF. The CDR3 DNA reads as TGTGCCAGCAGCCAAAATTTGGATGGCTACACCTTC.

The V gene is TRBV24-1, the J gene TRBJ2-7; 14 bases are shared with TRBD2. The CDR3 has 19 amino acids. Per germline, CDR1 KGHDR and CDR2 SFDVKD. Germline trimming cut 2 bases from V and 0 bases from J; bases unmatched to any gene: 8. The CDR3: CATSDSPGTSGGFSYEQYF. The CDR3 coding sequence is TGTGCCACCAGTGATTCCCCCGGGACTAGCGGGGGCTTCTCCTACGAGCAGTACTTC.

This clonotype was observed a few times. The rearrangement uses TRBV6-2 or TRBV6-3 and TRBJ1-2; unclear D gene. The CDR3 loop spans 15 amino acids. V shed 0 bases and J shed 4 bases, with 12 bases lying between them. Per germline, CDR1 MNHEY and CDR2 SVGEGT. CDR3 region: CASSYSAGYGYGYTF. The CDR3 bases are TGTGCCAGCAGTTACTCGGCCGGGTACGGCTATGGCTACACCTTC.

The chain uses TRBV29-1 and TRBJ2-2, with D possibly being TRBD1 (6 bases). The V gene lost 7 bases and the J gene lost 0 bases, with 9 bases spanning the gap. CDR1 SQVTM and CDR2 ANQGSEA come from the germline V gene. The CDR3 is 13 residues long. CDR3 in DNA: TGCAGCGCGACAGGAACGAACACCGGGGAGCTGTTTTTT. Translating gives CSATGTNTGELFF.

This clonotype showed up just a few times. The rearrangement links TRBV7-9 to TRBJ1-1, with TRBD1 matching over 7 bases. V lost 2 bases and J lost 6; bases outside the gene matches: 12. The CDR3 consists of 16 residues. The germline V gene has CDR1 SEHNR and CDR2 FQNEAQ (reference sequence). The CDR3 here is CASSLLRGRQMPEAFF. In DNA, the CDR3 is TGTGCCAGCAGCTTACTGAGGGGGCGCCAAATGCCTGAAGCTTTCTTT.

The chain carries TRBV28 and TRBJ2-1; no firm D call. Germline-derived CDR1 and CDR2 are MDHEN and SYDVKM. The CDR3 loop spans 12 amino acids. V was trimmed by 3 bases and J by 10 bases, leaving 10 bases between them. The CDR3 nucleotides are TGTGCCAGCAGTTTCTTAACGTTCGAGCAGTTCTTC. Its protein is CASSFLTFEQFF.

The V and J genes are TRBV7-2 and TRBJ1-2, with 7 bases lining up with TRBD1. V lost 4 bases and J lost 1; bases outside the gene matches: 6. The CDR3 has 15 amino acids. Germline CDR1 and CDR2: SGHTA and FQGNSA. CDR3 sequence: CASSSTGKLNYGYTF. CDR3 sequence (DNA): TGTGCCAGCAGCTCGACAGGGAAGCTTAACTATGGCTACACCTTC.

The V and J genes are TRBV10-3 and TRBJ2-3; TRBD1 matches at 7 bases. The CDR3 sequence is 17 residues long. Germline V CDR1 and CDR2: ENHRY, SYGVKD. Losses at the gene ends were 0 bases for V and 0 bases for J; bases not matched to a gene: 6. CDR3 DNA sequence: TGTGCCATCAGTGAGTCGGGACAGAGGTCTAGCACAGATACGCAGTATTTT. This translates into CAISESGQRSSTDTQYF.

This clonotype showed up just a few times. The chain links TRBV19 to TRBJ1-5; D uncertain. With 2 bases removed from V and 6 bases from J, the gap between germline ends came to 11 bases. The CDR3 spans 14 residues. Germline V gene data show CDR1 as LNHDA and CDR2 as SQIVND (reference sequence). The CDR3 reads CASSIIGESQPQHF. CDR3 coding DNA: TGTGCCAGTAGTATAATCGGGGAAAGTCAGCCCCAGCATTTT.

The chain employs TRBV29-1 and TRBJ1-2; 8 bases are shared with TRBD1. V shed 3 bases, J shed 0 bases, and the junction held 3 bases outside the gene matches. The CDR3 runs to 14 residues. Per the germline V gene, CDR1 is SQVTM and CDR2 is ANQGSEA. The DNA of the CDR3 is TGCAGCGTTGACAGGGGGCACTCTAACTATGGCTACACCTTC. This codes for CSVDRGHSNYGYTF.

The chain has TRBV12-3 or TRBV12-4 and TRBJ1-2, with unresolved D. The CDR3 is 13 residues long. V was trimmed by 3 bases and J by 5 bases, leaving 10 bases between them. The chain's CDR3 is CASSFDARYGYTF. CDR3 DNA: TGTGCCAGCAGTTTCGATGCCCGGTATGGCTACACCTTC.

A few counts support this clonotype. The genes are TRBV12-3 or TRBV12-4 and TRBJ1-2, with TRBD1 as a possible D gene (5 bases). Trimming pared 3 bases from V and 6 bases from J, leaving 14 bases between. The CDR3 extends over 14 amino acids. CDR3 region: CASSFQGSGHGYTF. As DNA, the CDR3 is TGTGCCAGCAGTTTTCAGGGATCAGGGCATGGCTACACCTTC.

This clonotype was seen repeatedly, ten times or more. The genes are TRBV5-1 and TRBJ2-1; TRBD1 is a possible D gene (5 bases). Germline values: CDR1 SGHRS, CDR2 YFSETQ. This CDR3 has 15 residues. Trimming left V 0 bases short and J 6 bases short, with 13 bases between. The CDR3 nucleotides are TGCGCCAGCAGCTTGGAGGGTGGCAGGGTCAATGAGCAGTTCTTC. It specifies CASSLEGGRVNEQFF.

CDR3 sequence (DNA): TGTGCCACCAGTGATCCACTTGGGGTGGGACTAGCGGGAGCCCTTGGTGAGCAGTTCTTC. Protein sequence: CATSDPLGVGLAGALGEQFF. This rearrangement joins TRBV24-1 to TRBJ2-1; 14 bases align to TRBD2. Per the germline V gene, CDR1 is KGHDR and CDR2 is SFDVKD. The CDR3 consists of 20 residues. V lost 3 bases to trimming and J lost 9 bases; unmatched junction nucleotides: 18.

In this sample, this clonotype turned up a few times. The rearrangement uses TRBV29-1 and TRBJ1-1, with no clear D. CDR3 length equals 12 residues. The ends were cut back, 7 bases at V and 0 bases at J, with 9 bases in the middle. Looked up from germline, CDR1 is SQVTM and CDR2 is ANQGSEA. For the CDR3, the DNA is TGCAGCGGTGCCGTCGTGAACACTGAAGCTTTCTTT. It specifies CSGAVVNTEAFF.

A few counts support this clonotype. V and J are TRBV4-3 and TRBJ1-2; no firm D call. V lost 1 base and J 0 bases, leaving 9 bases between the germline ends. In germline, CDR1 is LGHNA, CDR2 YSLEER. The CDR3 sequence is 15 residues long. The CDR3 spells CASSQGTAANYGYTF. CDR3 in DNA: TGCGCCAGCAGCCAAGGGACGGCAGCTAACTATGGCTACACCTTC.

The CDR3 loop reads CASSIVAGGETEAFF. CDR3 coding DNA: TGTGCCAGTAGTATTGTTGCAGGGGGCGAAACTGAAGCTTTCTTT. The J gene is TRBJ1-1, the V gene TRBV19, with 8 nucleotides matching TRBD1. CDR1 and CDR2 from the germline V gene are LNHDA and SQIVND (reference sequence). This CDR3 is built from 15 residues. The trim removed 3 bases at V and 5 bases at J, leaving 8 bases unmatched.

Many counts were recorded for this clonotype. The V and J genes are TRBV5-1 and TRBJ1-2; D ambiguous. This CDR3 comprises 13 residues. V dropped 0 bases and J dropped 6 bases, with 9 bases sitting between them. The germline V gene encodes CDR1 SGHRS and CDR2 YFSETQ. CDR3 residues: CASSLDSLDGYTF. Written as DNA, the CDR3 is TGCGCCAGCAGCTTGGACAGCCTCGATGGCTACACCTTC. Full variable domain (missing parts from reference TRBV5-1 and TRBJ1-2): KAGVTQTPRYLIKTRGQQVTLSCSPISGHRSVSWYQQTPGQGLQFLFEYFSETQRNKGNFPGRFSGRQFSNSRSEMNVSTLELGDSALYLCASSLDSLDGYTFGSGTRLTVV.

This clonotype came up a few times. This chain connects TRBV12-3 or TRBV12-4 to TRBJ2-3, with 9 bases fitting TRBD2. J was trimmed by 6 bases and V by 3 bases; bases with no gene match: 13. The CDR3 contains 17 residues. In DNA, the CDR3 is TGTGCCAGCAGTTTCTGGGCTAGCGGGGACCCCAGGGATACGCAGTATTTT. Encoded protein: CASSFWASGDPRDTQYF.

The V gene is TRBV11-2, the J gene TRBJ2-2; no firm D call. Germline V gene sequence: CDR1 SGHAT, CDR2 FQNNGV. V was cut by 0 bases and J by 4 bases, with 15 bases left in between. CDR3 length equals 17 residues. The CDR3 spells CASSLDWSSPATGELFF. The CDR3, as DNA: TGTGCCAGCAGCTTAGATTGGTCCAGCCCCGCCACCGGGGAGCTGTTTTTT.

In DNA form, the CDR3 reads TGCGCCAGCAGCCATTTAGCGGGAGGTAAAGGGGCCAACGTCCTGACTTTC. It yields the protein CASSHLAGGKGANVLTF. The chain couples TRBV4-3 to TRBJ2-6; 10 positions match TRBD2. Germline trimming cut 3 bases from V and 4 bases from J; bases unmatched to any gene: 6. This CDR3 spans 17 amino acids. Germline V lookup: CDR1 LGHNA, CDR2 YSLEER.

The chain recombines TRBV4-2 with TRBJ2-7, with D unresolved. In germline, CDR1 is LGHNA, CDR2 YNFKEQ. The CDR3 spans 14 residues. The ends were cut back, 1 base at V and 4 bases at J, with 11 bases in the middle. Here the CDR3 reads CASSQAHNQYEQYF. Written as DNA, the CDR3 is TGTGCCAGCAGCCAAGCTCACAACCAGTACGAGCAGTACTTC.

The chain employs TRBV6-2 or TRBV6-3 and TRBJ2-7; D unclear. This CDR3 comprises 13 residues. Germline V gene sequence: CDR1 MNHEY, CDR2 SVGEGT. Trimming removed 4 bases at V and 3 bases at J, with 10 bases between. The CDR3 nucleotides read TGTGCCAGCAGTTCCATGGCTTTCTACGAGCAGTACTTC. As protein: CASSSMAFYEQYF.